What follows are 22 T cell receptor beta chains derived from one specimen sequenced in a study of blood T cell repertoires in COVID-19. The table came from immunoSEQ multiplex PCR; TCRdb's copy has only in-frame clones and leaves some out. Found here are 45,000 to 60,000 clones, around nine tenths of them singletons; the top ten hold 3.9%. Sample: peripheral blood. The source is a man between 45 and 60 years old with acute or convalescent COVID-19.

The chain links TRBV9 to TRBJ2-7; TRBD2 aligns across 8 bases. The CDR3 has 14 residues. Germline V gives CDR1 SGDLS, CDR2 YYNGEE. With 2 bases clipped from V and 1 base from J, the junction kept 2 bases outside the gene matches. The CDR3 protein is CASSVTSASYEQYF. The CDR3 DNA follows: TGTGCCAGCAGCGTGACTAGCGCATCCTACGAGCAGTACTTC.

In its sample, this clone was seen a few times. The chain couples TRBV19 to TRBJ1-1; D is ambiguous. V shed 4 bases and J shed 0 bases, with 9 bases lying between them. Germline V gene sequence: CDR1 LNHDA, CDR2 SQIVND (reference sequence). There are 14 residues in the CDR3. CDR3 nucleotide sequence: TGTGCCAGTAGTAACCAGAACCTGAACACTGAAGCTTTCTTT. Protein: CASSNQNLNTEAFF.

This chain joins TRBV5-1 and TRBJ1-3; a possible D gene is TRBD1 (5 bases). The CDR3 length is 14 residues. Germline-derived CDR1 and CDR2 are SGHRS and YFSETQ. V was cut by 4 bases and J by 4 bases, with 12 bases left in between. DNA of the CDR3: TGCGCCAGCAGCCCCCTGCAGGGAGGAAACACCATATATTTT. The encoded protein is CASSPLQGGNTIYF.

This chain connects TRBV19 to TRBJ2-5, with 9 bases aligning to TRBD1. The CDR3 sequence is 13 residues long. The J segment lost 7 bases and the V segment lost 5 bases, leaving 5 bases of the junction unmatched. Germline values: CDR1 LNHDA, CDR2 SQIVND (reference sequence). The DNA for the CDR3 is TGTGCCAGTAGTGCCCGGACAGGGGTGACCCAGTACTTC. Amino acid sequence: CASSARTGVTQYF.

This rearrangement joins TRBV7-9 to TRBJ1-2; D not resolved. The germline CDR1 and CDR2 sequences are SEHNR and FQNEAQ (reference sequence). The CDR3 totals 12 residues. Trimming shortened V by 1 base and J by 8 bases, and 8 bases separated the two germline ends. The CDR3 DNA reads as TGTGCCAGCAGCTTAGGAGCGGGGGGCTACACCTTC. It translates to CASSLGAGGYTF.

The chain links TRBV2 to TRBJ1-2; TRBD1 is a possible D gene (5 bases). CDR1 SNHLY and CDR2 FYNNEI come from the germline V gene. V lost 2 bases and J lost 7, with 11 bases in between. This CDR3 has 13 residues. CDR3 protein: CASSETGNRGYTF. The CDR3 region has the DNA TGTGCCAGCAGTGAAACAGGAAACCGTGGCTACACCTTC.

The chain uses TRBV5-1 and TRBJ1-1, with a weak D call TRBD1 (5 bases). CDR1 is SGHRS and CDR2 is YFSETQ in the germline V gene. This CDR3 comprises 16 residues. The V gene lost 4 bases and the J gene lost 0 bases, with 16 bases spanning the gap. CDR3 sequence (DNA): TGCGCCAGCAGCCGGAAGTTTGACAGCATGAACACTGAAGCTTTCTTT. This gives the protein CASSRKFDSMNTEAFF.

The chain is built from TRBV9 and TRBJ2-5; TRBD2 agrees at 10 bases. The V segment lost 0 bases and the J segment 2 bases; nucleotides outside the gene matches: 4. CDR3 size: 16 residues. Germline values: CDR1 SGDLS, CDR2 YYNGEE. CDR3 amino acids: CASSVEREGVQETQYF. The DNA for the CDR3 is TGTGCCAGCAGCGTAGAGCGGGAGGGCGTACAAGAGACCCAGTACTTC.

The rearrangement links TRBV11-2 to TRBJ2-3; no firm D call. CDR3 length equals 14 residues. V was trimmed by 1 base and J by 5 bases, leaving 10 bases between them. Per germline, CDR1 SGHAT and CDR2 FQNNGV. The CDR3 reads CASSLGAPGDTQYF. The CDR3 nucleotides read TGTGCCAGCAGCTTAGGAGCCCCAGGAGATACGCAGTATTTT. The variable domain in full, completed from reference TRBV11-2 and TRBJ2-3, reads EAGVAQSPRYKIIEKRQSVAFWCNPISGHATLYWYQQILGQGPKLLIQFQNNGVVDDSQLPKDRFSAERLKGVDSTLKIQPAKLEDSAVYLCASSLGAPGDTQYFGPGTRLTVL.

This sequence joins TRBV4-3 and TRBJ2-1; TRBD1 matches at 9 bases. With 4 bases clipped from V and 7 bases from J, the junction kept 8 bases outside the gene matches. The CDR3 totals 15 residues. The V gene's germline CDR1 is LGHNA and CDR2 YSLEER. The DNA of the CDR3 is TGCGCCAGCAGCCCCGGGACAGGGTATGAAAATGAGCAGTTCTTC. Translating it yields CASSPGTGYENEQFF.

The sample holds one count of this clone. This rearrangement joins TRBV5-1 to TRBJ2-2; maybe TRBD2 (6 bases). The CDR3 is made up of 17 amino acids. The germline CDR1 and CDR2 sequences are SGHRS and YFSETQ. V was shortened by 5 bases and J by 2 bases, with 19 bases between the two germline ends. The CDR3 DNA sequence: TGCGCCAGCAGACAGGTAGGAGGGAGGACCAACACCGGGGAGCTGTTTTTT. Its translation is CASRQVGGRTNTGELFF.

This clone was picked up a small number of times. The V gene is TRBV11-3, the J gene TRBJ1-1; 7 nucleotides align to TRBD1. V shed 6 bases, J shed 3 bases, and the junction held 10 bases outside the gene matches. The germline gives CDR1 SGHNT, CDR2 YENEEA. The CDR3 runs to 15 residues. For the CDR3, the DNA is TGTGCCAGCAGATTGAACAGGGGTATGTACACTGAAGCTTTCTTT. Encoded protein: CASRLNRGMYTEAFF. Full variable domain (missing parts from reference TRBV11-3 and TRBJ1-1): EAGVVQSPRYKIIEKKQPVAFWCNPISGHNTLYWYLQNLGQGPELLIRYENEEAVDDSQLPKDRFSAERLKGVDSTLKIQPAELGDSAVYLCASRLNRGMYTEAFFGQGTRLTVV.

CDR3: CASSEEGTGASNSPLHF. As DNA, the CDR3 is TGCGCCAGCAGTGAAGAGGGGACAGGGGCTTCCAATTCACCCCTCCACTTT. The rearrangement links TRBV10-2 to TRBJ1-6; 10 bases align to TRBD1. J lost 7 bases, V lost 3 bases, and 9 bases had no gene match. The CDR3 covers 17 residues. CDR1 is WSHSY and CDR2 is SAAADI in the germline V gene.

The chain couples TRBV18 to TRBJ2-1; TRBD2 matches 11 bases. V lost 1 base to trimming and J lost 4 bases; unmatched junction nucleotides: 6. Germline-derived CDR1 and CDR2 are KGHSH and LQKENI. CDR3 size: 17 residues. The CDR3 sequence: CASSPLGTSGTYNEQFF. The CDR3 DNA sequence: TGTGCCAGCTCACCACTTGGGACTAGCGGCACTTACAATGAGCAGTTCTTC.

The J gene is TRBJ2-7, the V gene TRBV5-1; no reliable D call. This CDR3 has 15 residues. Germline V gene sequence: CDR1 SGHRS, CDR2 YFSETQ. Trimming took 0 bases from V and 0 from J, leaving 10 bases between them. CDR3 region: CASSLEPSGSYEQYF. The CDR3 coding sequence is TGCGCCAGCAGCTTGGAGCCATCGGGCTCCTACGAGCAGTACTTC.

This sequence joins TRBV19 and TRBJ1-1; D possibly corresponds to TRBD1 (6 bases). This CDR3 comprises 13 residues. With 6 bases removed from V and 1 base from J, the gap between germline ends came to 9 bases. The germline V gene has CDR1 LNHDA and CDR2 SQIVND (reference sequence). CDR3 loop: CASSDRWNTEAFF. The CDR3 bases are TGTGCCAGTAGCGACAGGTGGAACACTGAAGCTTTCTTT.

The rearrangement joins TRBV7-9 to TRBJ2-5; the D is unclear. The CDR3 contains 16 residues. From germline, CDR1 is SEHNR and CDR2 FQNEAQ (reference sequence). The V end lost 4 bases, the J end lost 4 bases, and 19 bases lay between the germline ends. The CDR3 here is CASSSFHSRVGETQYF. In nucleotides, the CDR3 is TGTGCCAGCAGCTCTTTCCATTCCCGGGTGGGAGAGACCCAGTACTTC.

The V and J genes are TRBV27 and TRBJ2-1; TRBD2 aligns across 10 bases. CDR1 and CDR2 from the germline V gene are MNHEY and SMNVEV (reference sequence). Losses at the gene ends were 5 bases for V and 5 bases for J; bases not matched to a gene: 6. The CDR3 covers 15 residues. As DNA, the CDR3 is TGTGCCAGCAGTGTCCTAGCGGGAGTCGACAATGAGCAGTTCTTC. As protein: CASSVLAGVDNEQFF.

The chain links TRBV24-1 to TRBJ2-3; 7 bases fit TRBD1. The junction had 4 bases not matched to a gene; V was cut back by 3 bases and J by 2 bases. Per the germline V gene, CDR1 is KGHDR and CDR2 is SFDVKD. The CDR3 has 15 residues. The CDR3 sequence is CATSDPGTATDTQYF. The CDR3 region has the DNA TGTGCCACCAGTGATCCCGGGACAGCCACAGATACGCAGTATTTT.

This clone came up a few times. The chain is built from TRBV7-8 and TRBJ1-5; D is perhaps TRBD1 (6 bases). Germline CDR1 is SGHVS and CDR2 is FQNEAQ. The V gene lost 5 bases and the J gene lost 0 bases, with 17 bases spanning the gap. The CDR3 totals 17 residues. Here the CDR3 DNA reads TGTGCCAGCAGCCCACGAGGACAGAGGTATAGCAATCAGCCCCAGCATTTT. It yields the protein CASSPRGQRYSNQPQHF.

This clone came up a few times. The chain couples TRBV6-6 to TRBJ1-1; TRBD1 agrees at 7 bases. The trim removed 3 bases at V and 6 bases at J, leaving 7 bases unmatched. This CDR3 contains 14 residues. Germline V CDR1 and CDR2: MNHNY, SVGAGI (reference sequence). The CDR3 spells CASSYPNRGSEAFF. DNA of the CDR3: TGTGCCAGCAGTTATCCGAACAGGGGCTCTGAAGCTTTCTTT.

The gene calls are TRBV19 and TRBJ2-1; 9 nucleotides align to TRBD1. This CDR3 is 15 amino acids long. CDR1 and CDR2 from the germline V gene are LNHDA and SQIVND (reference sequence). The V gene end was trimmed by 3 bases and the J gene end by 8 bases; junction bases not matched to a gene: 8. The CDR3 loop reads CASSISGQGIYEQFF. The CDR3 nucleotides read TGTGCCAGTAGTATCTCAGGACAGGGGATTTATGAGCAGTTCTTC.